These T cell receptor beta chains were read from a single sample in a study of blood T cell repertoires in COVID-19. Assay: immunoSEQ multiplex PCR; the TCRdb copy retains only in-frame clones and omits some. The table shows 300,000 to 400,000 clones, with 88% occurring only once. Input material: peripheral blood. The receptors stem from a woman between 70 and 85 years old with COVID-19, enrolled during active disease. CDR3s include the opening cysteine and the closing phenylalanine or tryptophan. D genes are given only for firm matches. A clone size is listed for some rows: how often the clone was seen (once, few, many), or a class if it is expanded.

j_call | clone_size | d_call | v_call | cdr3_aa | cdr3_nt
TRBJ2-7 | . | TRBD1 | TRBV6-2/TRBV6-3 | CASSDGTGGIDEQYF | TGTGCCAGCAGTGATGGGACAGGGGGTATCGACGAGCAGTACTTC
TRBJ1-2 | . | . | TRBV3-1/TRBV3-2 | CASSQGQGSEYGYTF | TGTGCCAGCAGCCAAGGGCAGGGGTCTGAATATGGCTACACCTTC
TRBJ2-3 | . | TRBD2 | TRBV5-4 | CASSTRGVSTDTQYF | TGTGCCAGCAGCACCCGGGGGGTGAGCACAGATACGCAGTATTTT
TRBJ1-2 | . | . | TRBV27 | CASSLWTPESYGYTF | TGTGCCAGCAGTTTATGGACACCGGAGAGTTATGGCTACACCTTC
TRBJ2-1 | . | . | TRBV5-1 | CASSLVALLAYNEQFF | TGCGCCAGCAGCTTGGTCGCATTACTAGCTTACAATGAGCAGTTCTTC
TRBJ2-3 | . | TRBD2 | TRBV27 | CASTPGPGGSTDTQYF | TGTGCCAGCACCCCCGGCCCGGGGGGAAGCACAGATACGCAGTATTTT
TRBJ1-2 | . | . | TRBV29-1 | CSVGYSTGYGYTF | TGCAGCGTTGGGTATTCAACCGGGTATGGCTACACCTTC
TRBJ2-5 | . | . | TRBV4-2 | CASSLSRANRAQYF | TGTGCCAGCAGCCTAAGTCGTGCAAATCGGGCCCAGTACTTC
TRBJ1-5 | . | . | TRBV9 | CASSVGGGPQPQHF | TGTGCCAGCAGCGTAGGGGGCGGACCACAGCCCCAGCATTTT
TRBJ1-2 | . | TRBD1 | TRBV9 | CASSASTGGHYGYTF | TGTGCCAGCAGCGCCTCGACAGGGGGCCACTATGGCTACACCTTC
TRBJ1-1 | . | . | TRBV5-8 | CASSLMVKVLGSTEAFF | TGTGCCAGCAGCTTGATGGTGAAGGTTTTGGGGAGCACTGAAGCTTTCTTT
TRBJ2-7 | . | . | TRBV6-6 | CASSYDTAYEQYF | TGTGCCAGCAGTTACGACACGGCTTACGAGCAGTACTTC
TRBJ1-1 | . | . | TRBV11-3 | CASSLDPGIGAFF | TGTGCCAGCAGCTTAGATCCCGGGATTGGAGCTTTCTTT
TRBJ1-2 | . | . | TRBV3-1/TRBV3-2 | CASSQGRVGGYTF | TGTGCCAGCAGCCAAGGCAGGGTTGGTGGCTACACCTTC
TRBJ1-2 | once | . | TRBV30 | CAWNRLAGEGYTF | TGTGCCTGGAATCGGTTGGCAGGGGAAGGCTACACCTTC
TRBJ2-5 | . | . | TRBV6-5 | CASRPGLQETQYF | TGTGCCAGCAGGCCAGGCTTACAAGAGACCCAGTACTTC
TRBJ1-3 | once | TRBD1 | TRBV19 | CASSRGQGVSGNTIYF | TGTGCCAGTAGTAGGGGACAGGGGGTCTCTGGAAACACCATATATTTT
TRBJ2-3 | few | . | TRBV2 | CASNQGTDTQYF | TGTGCCAGCAACCAGGGCACAGATACGCAGTATTTT
TRBJ2-2 | . | TRBD2 | TRBV5-1 | CASRKTSGGSFFTGELFF | TGCGCCAGCAGGAAGACTAGCGGGGGCTCATTTTTCACCGGGGAGCTGTTTTTT
TRBJ2-7 | . | TRBD2 | TRBV4-2 | CASSQEPSGGFYEQYF | TGTGCCAGCAGCCAAGAACCTAGCGGGGGGTTCTACGAGCAGTACTTC
TRBJ1-2 | . | . | TRBV7-8 | CASSLGESGYTF | TGTGCCAGCAGCTTAGGTGAGAGTGGCTACACCTTC
TRBJ1-2 | . | TRBD1 | TRBV9 | CASSVGLGDSYYGYTF | TGTGCCAGCAGCGTAGGTTTGGGGGACAGCTACTATGGCTACACCTTC
TRBJ2-3 | . | TRBD2 | TRBV10-2 | CASSESHRLAGGTTDTQYF | TGCGCCAGCAGTGAGTCGCACCGGCTAGCGGGGGGAACCACAGATACGCAGTATTTT
TRBJ1-1 | . | TRBD1 | TRBV6-6 | CASSPADREAFF | TGTGCCAGCAGTCCCGCGGACAGGGAAGCTTTCTTT
TRBJ1-1 | . | . | TRBV5-1 | CASSLAGEKGTTFF | TGCGCCAGCAGCTTGGCGGGGGAGAAGGGAACAACTTTCTTT
TRBJ1-1 | . | TRBD1 | TRBV27 | CASSRQGLTEAFF | TGTGCCAGCAGCAGACAGGGTTTAACTGAAGCTTTCTTT
TRBJ2-2 | . | . | TRBV4-1 | CASSHGTTTGELFF | TGCGCCAGCAGCCACGGGACAACCACCGGGGAGCTGTTTTTT
TRBJ2-3 | once | TRBD1 | TRBV10-1 | CASSETGQVGATDTQYF | TGCGCCAGCAGTGAGACCGGACAGGTTGGGGCCACAGATACGCAGTATTTT
TRBJ2-1 | . | . | TRBV25-1 | CASSKGVGQFF | TGTGCCAGCAGTAAAGGGGTGGGGCAGTTCTTC
TRBJ2-7 | . | TRBD1 | TRBV10-3 | CASRQGTYEQYF | TGTGCCTCACGACAGGGCACCTACGAGCAGTACTTC
TRBJ2-1 | . | TRBD1 | TRBV27 | CASSPTDRGSYNEQFF | TGTGCCAGCAGTCCAACCGACAGGGGCTCCTACAATGAGCAGTTCTTC
TRBJ2-5 | . | TRBD1 | TRBV6-5 | CATWTGDQETQYF | TGTGCCACCTGGACAGGGGACCAAGAGACCCAGTACTTC
TRBJ1-5 | . | . | TRBV27 | CASSLNRGNQPQHF | TGTGCCAGCAGTTTAAACAGGGGCAATCAGCCCCAGCATTTT
TRBJ2-1 | . | . | TRBV3-1/TRBV3-2 | CASSGGAVNEQFF | TGTGCCAGCAGCGGGGGGGCGGTCAATGAGCAGTTCTTC
TRBJ1-6 | . | . | TRBV5-1 | CASSLREPRNNSPLHF | TGCGCCAGCAGCCTCCGGGAGCCGAGGAATAATTCACCCCTCCACTTT